One sample yielded the 9 T cell receptor beta chains listed below, sequenced in a study of glioma-infiltrating T cells after dendritic cell vaccination (dated by TCRdb to the mid-2010s). Receptor amplification or capture employed the immunoSEQ multiplex PCR assay. TCRdb mirrors the immuneACCESS table, restricted to in-frame sequences. Some clones are absent from its copies; in checked studies, under half trace to an unresolved V gene, and the reason for the others is unknown. The sample profile shows roughly 100,000 clones; approximately 87% of them were found once. Together, the top ten hold roughly 2.9% of the sample. The sample consisted of blood, taken before dendritic cell vaccination. These receptors all come from a human donor with glioblastoma.

The chain is built from TRBV19 and TRBJ1-2; 8 positions match TRBD1. This CDR3 is 15 amino acids long. The V and J ends lost 7 bases and 4 bases, in that order; junction bases with no gene match: 11. The V gene's germline CDR1 is LNHDA and CDR2 SQIVND (reference sequence). This CDR3 is CASTILTGVGYGYTF. The CDR3 nucleotides are TGTGCCAGTACCATTTTGACAGGGGTAGGCTATGGCTACACCTTC.

The V gene is TRBV7-9, the J gene TRBJ1-6; D uncertain. Trimming stripped 5 bases from V and 13 bases from J, with 6 bases between. CDR3 length equals 10 residues. CDR1 is SEHNR, CDR2 FQNEAQ, per germline (reference sequence). The CDR3 DNA sequence: TGTGCCAGCAGCCCCTCCCCCCTCCACTTT. Residues: CASSPSPLHF.

The count of this clone is one. The J gene is TRBJ2-3, the V gene TRBV5-1; D may be TRBD2 (7 bases). V shed 2 bases and J shed 0 bases, with 13 bases lying between them. The CDR3 has 16 residues. CDR1 SGHRS and CDR2 YFSETQ come from the germline V gene. DNA of the CDR3: TGCGCCAGCAGCTTAAGGGGGGGCCTTAGCACAGATACGCAGTATTTT. Residues: CASSLRGGLSTDTQYF.

This clone appeared once. The chain couples TRBV5-1 to TRBJ1-2; D is unresolved. Germline lookup yields CDR1 SGHRS and CDR2 YFSETQ. The CDR3 consists of 15 residues. The V gene lost 4 bases and the J gene lost 0 bases, with 13 bases spanning the gap. The chain's CDR3 is CASSPPAVANYGYTF. CDR3 nucleotide sequence: TGCGCCAGCAGCCCTCCGGCGGTAGCTAACTATGGCTACACCTTC.

The J gene is TRBJ1-2, the V gene TRBV6-1; the D is unclear. The CDR3 has 13 residues. Between the trimmed V and J ends, which lost 1 base and 4 bases, there was a span of 7 bases. Germline V gene data show CDR1 as MNHNS and CDR2 as SASEGT. The DNA for the CDR3 is TGTGCCAGCAGTGAAGGTTTAGTCTATGGCTACACCTTC. Its translation: CASSEGLVYGYTF.

The CDR3 sequence: CASSKDSPYGYTF. Written as DNA, the CDR3 is TGTGCCAGCAGCAAGGACAGTCCTTATGGCTACACCTTC. The V gene is TRBV2, the J gene TRBJ1-2, with a tentative D call TRBD1 (6 bases). Germline CDR1 reads SNHLY; CDR2 reads FYNNEI. This CDR3 has 13 residues. V shed 6 bases and J shed 5 bases, with 13 bases lying between them. Full variable domain (rest looked up from reference TRBV2 and TRBJ1-2): EPEVTQTPSHQVTQMGQEVILRCVPISNHLYFYWYRQILGQKVEFLVSFYNNEISEKSEIFDDQFSVERPDGSNFTLKIRSTKLEDSAMYFCASSKDSPYGYTFGSGTRLTVV.

The chain links TRBV19 to TRBJ2-1; unclear D gene. Trimming took 4 bases from V and 0 from J, leaving 10 bases between them. In germline, CDR1 is LNHDA, CDR2 SQIVND (reference sequence). CDR3 length: 15 residues. CDR3 residues: CASSNAPGSYNEQFF. The CDR3 nucleotides read TGTGCCAGTAGTAACGCCCCGGGCTCCTACAATGAGCAGTTCTTC.

The chain uses TRBV18 and TRBJ2-5, with D uncertain. Between the trimmed V and J ends, which lost 6 bases and 5 bases, there was a span of 19 bases. The germline CDR1 and CDR2 sequences are KGHSH and LQKENI. The CDR3 loop spans 15 amino acids. This CDR3 reads CASSLILGSGETQYF. In nucleotides, the CDR3 is TGTGCCAGCTCTCTTATACTTGGGTCCGGGGAGACCCAGTACTTC.

The V call is TRBV13, the J call TRBJ2-3, with D possibly being TRBD2 (6 bases). V lost 5 bases, J lost 4 bases, and 10 bases lay in between. The CDR3 is made up of 13 amino acids. The V gene's germline CDR1 is PRHDT and CDR2 FYEKMQ (reference sequence). This CDR3 is CASSLPGADTQYF. DNA of the CDR3: TGTGCCAGCAGCCTCCCGGGAGCAGATACGCAGTATTTT.